The 32 T cell receptor beta chains in this list originate from one sample, sequenced in a study of response to subunit inactivated influenza vaccine. TCRdb recomputed calls from the RT-PCR reads with MiXCR, one row per CDR3 protein. The sample holds 540,000 or so distinct CDR3 sequences, 10% to 15% seen once. Sequencing was performed on PBMCs from blood, taken 40 to 50 days after vaccination. Receptors were obtained from a man in his fifties or sixties who received an inactivated influenza vaccine.

The V gene is TRBV7-9, the J gene TRBJ2-3, with TRBD2 identical over 10 bases. The ends lost 5 bases at V and 11 bases at J; junction bases unmatched: 10. This CDR3 has 14 amino acids. Germline V CDR1 and CDR2: SEHNR, FQNEAQ (reference sequence). CDR3 coding DNA: TGTGCCAGCAGCACTAGAAGTGAGCGGGAGGGGCAGTATTTT. Residues: CASSTRSEREGQYF.

The chain combines TRBV10-1 with TRBJ1-1, with D tentatively TRBD1 (6 bases). The CDR3 is 13 amino acids. Trimming shortened V by 7 bases and J by 0 bases, and 9 bases separated the two germline ends. Germline assignment: CDR1 WNHNN and CDR2 SYGVQD (reference sequence). The CDR3 reads CASTQGLNTEAFF. CDR3 sequence (DNA): TGCGCCAGCACACAGGGCCTGAACACTGAAGCTTTCTTT.

This chain joins TRBV3-1 and TRBJ2-7, with 9 positions matching TRBD1. Germline V gene data show CDR1 as LGHDT and CDR2 as YNNKEL (reference sequence). J was trimmed by 3 bases and V by 0 bases; bases with no gene match: 12. This CDR3 comprises 18 residues. CDR3 sequence (DNA): TGTGCCAGCAGCCAAGAGGGGGGAGACAGGGGGATATTCTACGAGCAGTACTTC. Its protein product is CASSQEGGDRGIFYEQYF.

This clonotype was seen a few times. The chain recombines TRBV7-2 with TRBJ2-1; TRBD2 matches at 10 bases. Germline CDR1 SGHTA, CDR2 FQGNSA. V lost 1 base and J lost 7; bases outside the gene matches: 4. The CDR3 extends over 15 amino acids. CDR3 amino acids: CASSLVSGGTNEQFF. The DNA for the CDR3 is TGTGCCAGCAGCTTAGTTAGCGGGGGGACTAATGAGCAGTTCTTC.

This rearrangement joins TRBV6-7 to TRBJ2-1, with D possibly TRBD1 on 5 matching bases. TRBV6-7 is assigned to the ORF class and has an uncertain function. Trimming left V 4 bases short and J 5 bases short, with 18 bases between. The CDR3 spans 16 residues. DNA for the CDR3: TGTGCCAGCAGTTCCTCGGACACCCTTCATCACAATGAGCAGTTCTTC. Its translation is CASSSSDTLHHNEQFF.

V is TRBV6-1 and J is TRBJ2-1; perhaps TRBD2 as D (7 bases). Trimming stripped 6 bases from V and 1 base from J, with 16 bases between. Germline V lookup: CDR1 MNHNS, CDR2 SASEGT. CDR3 size: 16 residues. The CDR3 region is CASRREGGSSYNEQFF. The CDR3 nucleotides read TGTGCCAGCAGAAGGGAGGGGGGCTCTTCCTACAATGAGCAGTTCTTC.

The genes are TRBV12-3 or TRBV12-4 and TRBJ2-3; TRBD2 might be the D (6 bases). The CDR3 is 15 residues long. Trimming removed 5 bases from V and 2 bases from J, with 14 bases in between. CDR3 region: CASSLGTGITDTQYF. CDR3 nucleotide sequence: TGTGCCAGCAGTCTCGGGACTGGGATCACAGATACGCAGTATTTT.

This clonotype was observed a handful of times. The J gene is TRBJ2-5, the V gene TRBV3-1, with D maybe TRBD2 (6 bases). The CDR3 extends over 15 amino acids. The germline V gene has CDR1 LGHDT and CDR2 YNNKEL (reference sequence). V lost 3 bases and J lost 1, with 12 bases in between. CDR3 in DNA: TGTGCCAGCAGCCAGCGGGAAGGGGTCCAAGAGACCCAGTACTTC. This sequence encodes CASSQREGVQETQYF.

This chain links TRBV5-1 with TRBJ2-1; D not certain. V lost 0 bases to trimming and J lost 7 bases, with 14 bases between them. Germline-derived CDR1 and CDR2 are SGHRS and YFSETQ. This CDR3 is built from 15 residues. This CDR3 reads CASSLATSGTNEQFF. As DNA, the CDR3 is TGCGCCAGCAGCTTGGCCACCTCGGGTACAAATGAGCAGTTCTTC.

In its sample, this clonotype was seen a few times. This chain links TRBV20-1 with TRBJ2-1; TRBD2 agrees at 12 bases. Unmatched junction bases numbered 7, after V lost 0 bases and J lost 4 bases. The CDR3 contains 17 residues. The germline V gene has CDR1 DFQATT and CDR2 SNEGSKA (reference sequence). The CDR3 nucleotides read TGCAGTGCTAGAGATCTAACTAGCGGGGGGCTATACAATGAGCAGTTCTTC. This codes for CSARDLTSGGLYNEQFF.

V gene TRBV28 combines with J gene TRBJ2-2; 9 bases agree with TRBD2. Unmatched junction bases numbered 5, after V lost 3 bases and J lost 6 bases. CDR3 size: 15 residues. The V gene's germline CDR1 is MDHEN and CDR2 SYDVKM. The CDR3 sequence: CASSLYLAGPGELFF. DNA of the CDR3: TGTGCCAGCAGTTTGTACCTAGCGGGACCCGGGGAGCTGTTTTTT.

This clonotype occurred many times. This chain uses TRBV20-1 with TRBJ2-5; possibly TRBD2 for D (7 bases). The germline V gene encodes CDR1 DFQATT and CDR2 SNEGSKA (reference sequence). Trimming removed 6 bases at V and 3 bases at J, with 26 bases between. The CDR3 is made up of 17 amino acids. CDR3 sequence: CSALFRGARKSKETQYF. DNA of the CDR3: TGCAGTGCCTTGTTTCGGGGGGCGCGCAAAAGTAAAGAGACCCAGTACTTC.

The sample holds a few counts of this clonotype. J is TRBJ1-1 and V is TRBV27, with D uncertain. V lost 6 bases and J 4 bases, leaving 18 bases between the germline ends. Germline values: CDR1 MNHEY, CDR2 SMNVEV (reference sequence). This CDR3 spans 15 amino acids. The CDR3 DNA is TGTGCCAGCAGAGCCGCAGGTCAGTCGGGCACTGAAGCTTTCTTT. Translated, it gives CASRAAGQSGTEAFF.

The sample holds a few counts of this clonotype. The gene calls are TRBV5-1 and TRBJ2-3; D not certain. CDR1 and CDR2 from the germline V gene are SGHRS and YFSETQ. The CDR3 has 15 amino acids. The V gene lost 0 bases and the J gene lost 2 bases, with 10 bases spanning the gap. This chain's CDR3 is CASSLDGDLTDTQYF. Here the CDR3 DNA reads TGCGCCAGCAGCTTGGACGGAGACCTCACAGATACGCAGTATTTT.

This clonotype was found a few times. V usage is TRBV29-1 and J usage is TRBJ2-5; the D is unclear. Germline V gives CDR1 SQVTM, CDR2 ANQGSEA. This CDR3 is 11 amino acids long. V was clipped by 5 bases and J by 5 bases, with 9 bases between them. CDR3 bases: TGCAGCGTTAGTCCTGGGGAGACCCAGTACTTC. This translates into CSVSPGETQYF.

This clonotype has only a few counts. V usage is TRBV20-1 and J usage is TRBJ1-4; the match to TRBD1 covers 8 bases. Germline V CDR1 and CDR2: DFQATT, SNEGSKA (reference sequence). Trimming cost V 1 base and J 8 bases; bases outside gene matches: 6. CDR3 length: 14 amino acids. CDR3 DNA sequence: TGCAGTGCTAGAGTATCGACAGGGGTCGAAAAACTGTTTTTT. Its protein product is CSARVSTGVEKLFF.

The chain uses TRBV7-2 and TRBJ2-7; TRBD2 agrees at 9 bases. The CDR3 consists of 14 residues. V dropped 5 bases and J dropped 3; count of bases not matched to a gene: 5. In germline, CDR1 is SGHTA, CDR2 FQGNSA. The CDR3 DNA reads as TGTGCCAGCAGCCCGGGACTAGCTAACTACGAGCAGTACTTC. This translates into CASSPGLANYEQYF.

The chain is built from TRBV6-1 and TRBJ1-2; maybe TRBD1 (6 bases). Germline V CDR1 and CDR2: MNHNS, SASEGT. The V end lost 6 bases, the J end lost 0 bases, and 11 bases lay between the germline ends. The CDR3 extends over 14 amino acids. CDR3 nucleotide sequence: TGTGCCAGCAGCGGGACAATTTCTAACTATGGCTACACCTTC. Its translation is CASSGTISNYGYTF.

This clonotype has just a few counts. The V call is TRBV20-1, the J call TRBJ2-6, with D perhaps assigned TRBD1 or TRBD2 (6 bases each). This CDR3 is 13 amino acids long. The germline V gene encodes CDR1 DFQATT and CDR2 SNEGSKA (reference sequence). Trimming shortened V by 6 bases and J by 4 bases, and 10 bases separated the two germline ends. CDR3 loop: CSARGPGANVLTF. CDR3 sequence (DNA): TGCAGTGCCCGGGGGCCCGGGGCCAACGTCCTGACTTTC.

The chain carries TRBV20-1 and TRBJ2-7; 7 bases fit TRBD1. The CDR3 consists of 16 residues. Losses at the gene ends were 0 bases for V and 2 bases for J; bases not matched to a gene: 10. In germline, CDR1 is DFQATT, CDR2 SNEGSKA (reference sequence). In DNA, the CDR3 is TGCAGTGCTAGAGACACCGACAGGGTTCCTCCCTACGAGCAGTACTTC. Its translation: CSARDTDRVPPYEQYF.

Regarding this clonotype: A read error may explain this, as a much larger clone is one base away. The gene calls are TRBV20-1 and TRBJ2-7, with D possibly TRBD1 on 5 matching bases. V lost 5 bases, J lost 7 bases, and 24 bases lay in between. The CDR3 sequence is 15 residues long. Germline CDR1 and CDR2: DFQATT and SNEGSKA (reference sequence). The CDR3 loop reads CSAPSDKQETEEQYF. Here the CDR3 DNA reads TGCAGTGCTCCGTCGGATAAACAGGAGACTGAAGAGCAGTACTTC.

The chain links TRBV28 to TRBJ2-5, with TRBD2 matching over 15 bases. The V gene's germline CDR1 is MDHEN and CDR2 SYDVKM. The junction had 6 bases not matched to a gene; V was cut back by 5 bases and J by 5 bases. There are 16 residues in the CDR3. CDR3 loop: CASSPRTSGRGETQYF. The CDR3, as DNA: TGTGCCAGCAGTCCGAGGACTAGCGGGAGGGGGGAGACCCAGTACTTC.

This clonotype was seen repeatedly, ten times or more. The rearrangement links TRBV20-1 to TRBJ1-2, with D unclear. Looked up from germline, CDR1 is DFQATT and CDR2 is SNEGSKA (reference sequence). This CDR3 has 12 amino acids. The ends were cut back, 4 bases at V and 2 bases at J, with 8 bases in the middle. The CDR3: CSATGGNYGYTF. The CDR3 DNA follows: TGCAGTGCTACGGGTGGAAACTATGGCTACACCTTC.

This clonotype was recorded many times. The rearrangement uses TRBV5-6 and TRBJ2-7; D unresolved. The CDR3 extends over 13 amino acids. The germline gives CDR1 SGHDT, CDR2 YYEEEE. Deletions cut 4 bases from V and 2 bases from J, with 10 bases between. CDR3 in amino acids: CASSRANPYEQYF. The CDR3 DNA is TGTGCCAGCAGCCGGGCAAATCCCTACGAGCAGTACTTC.

The chain joins TRBV3-1 to TRBJ2-2; 7 bases fit TRBD2. Germline assignment: CDR1 LGHDT and CDR2 YNNKEL (reference sequence). CDR3 length equals 16 residues. V lost 3 bases and J lost 1; bases outside the gene matches: 5. CDR3 in amino acids: CASSQAPGGNTGELFF. The CDR3 coding sequence is TGTGCCAGCAGCCAGGCCCCGGGAGGGAACACCGGGGAGCTGTTTTTT.

This clonotype was counted ten times or more. V and J are TRBV7-2 and TRBJ2-1, with 13 positions matching TRBD2. With V trimmed by 1 base and J by 6 bases, 3 bases remained unmatched. The CDR3 totals 16 residues. The V gene's germline CDR1 is SGHTA and CDR2 FQGNSA. The CDR3 loop reads CASSLDRTSGSNEQFF. The CDR3 nucleotides are TGTGCCAGCAGCTTAGACCGGACTAGCGGGAGCAATGAGCAGTTCTTC.

This clonotype was recorded many times. This sequence joins TRBV20-1 and TRBJ2-3; TRBD2 matches 14 bases. The CDR3 runs to 13 residues. CDR1 is DFQATT, CDR2 SNEGSKA, per germline (reference sequence). Here the CDR3 reads CKGTSGSLDTQYF. The CDR3 DNA reads as TGCAAAGGGACTAGCGGGAGTTTAGATACGCAGTATTTT.

V and J are TRBV5-1 and TRBJ2-5; TRBD2 agrees at 9 bases. After removal of 3 bases from V and 2 bases from J, the junction contained 8 bases not matched to a gene. From germline, CDR1 is SGHRS and CDR2 YFSETQ. The CDR3 contains 16 residues. CDR3: CASSWAVAGVQETQYF. Written as DNA, the CDR3 is TGCGCCAGCAGCTGGGCGGTAGCGGGGGTTCAAGAGACCCAGTACTTC.

This clonotype was picked up many times. This sequence joins TRBV4-3 and TRBJ1-5; possibly TRBD1 for D (5 bases). Germline V gene sequence: CDR1 LGHNA, CDR2 YSLEER. The CDR3 sequence is 14 residues long. Trimming removed 4 bases at V and 2 bases at J, with 9 bases between. CDR3 sequence: CASSLDIRNQPQHF. The CDR3 DNA follows: TGCGCCAGCAGCCTGGACATCCGCAATCAGCCCCAGCATTTT.

This clonotype showed up just a few times. The chain couples TRBV20-1 to TRBJ2-5; TRBD2 matches at 7 bases. Germline V gene data show CDR1 as DFQATT and CDR2 as SNEGSKA (reference sequence). CDR3 size: 14 residues. V shed 0 bases and J 2 bases; nucleotides not matched to a gene: 3. For the CDR3, the DNA is TGCAGTGCTAGAGATATAGCGGGTCAAGAGACCCAGTACTTC. The encoded protein is CSARDIAGQETQYF.

The chain couples TRBV27 to TRBJ2-5; 11 bases map to TRBD1. V lost 5 bases to trimming and J lost 4 bases; unmatched junction nucleotides: 6. The CDR3 covers 15 residues. CDR1 is MNHEY, CDR2 SMNVEV, per germline (reference sequence). In DNA, the CDR3 is TGTGCCAGCAGTACCCGGACAGGGGGCGGAGAGACCCAGTACTTC. Its protein product is CASSTRTGGGETQYF.

The rearrangement uses TRBV20-1 and TRBJ1-4; possible D gene TRBD1, 6 bases. The CDR3 contains 13 residues. CDR1 is DFQATT, CDR2 SNEGSKA, per germline (reference sequence). V dropped 2 bases and J dropped 7 bases, with 11 bases sitting between them. In DNA form, the CDR3 reads TGCAGTGCTAGAAACGGACAGCGTGAAAAACTGTTTTTT. This encodes CSARNGQREKLFF.